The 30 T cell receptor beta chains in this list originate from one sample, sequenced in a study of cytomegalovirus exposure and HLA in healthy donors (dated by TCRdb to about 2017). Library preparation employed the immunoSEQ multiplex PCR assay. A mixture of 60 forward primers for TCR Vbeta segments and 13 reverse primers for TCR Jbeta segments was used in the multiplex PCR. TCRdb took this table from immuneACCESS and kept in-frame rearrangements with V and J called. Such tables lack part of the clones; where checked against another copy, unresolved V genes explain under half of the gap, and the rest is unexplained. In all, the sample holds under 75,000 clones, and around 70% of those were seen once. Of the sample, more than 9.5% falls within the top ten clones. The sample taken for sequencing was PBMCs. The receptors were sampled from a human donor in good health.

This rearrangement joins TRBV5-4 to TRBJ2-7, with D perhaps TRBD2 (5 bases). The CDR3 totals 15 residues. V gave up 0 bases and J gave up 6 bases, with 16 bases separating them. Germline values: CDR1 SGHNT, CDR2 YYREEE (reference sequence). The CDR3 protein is CASSLGGGGVGEQYF. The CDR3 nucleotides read TGTGCCAGCAGCTTGGGAGGAGGTGGAGTGGGCGAGCAGTACTTC.

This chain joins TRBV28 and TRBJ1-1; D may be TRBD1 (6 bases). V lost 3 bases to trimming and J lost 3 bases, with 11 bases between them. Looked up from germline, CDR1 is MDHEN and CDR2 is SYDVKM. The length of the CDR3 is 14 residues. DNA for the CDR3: TGTGCCAGCAGTTTGTCCAGGGGTTACACTGAAGCTTTCTTT. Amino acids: CASSLSRGYTEAFF.

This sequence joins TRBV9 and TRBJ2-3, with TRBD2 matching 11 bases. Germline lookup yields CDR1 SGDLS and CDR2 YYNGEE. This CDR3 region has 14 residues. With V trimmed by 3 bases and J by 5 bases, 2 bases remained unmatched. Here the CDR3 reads CASSDGTSGDTQYF. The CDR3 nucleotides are TGTGCCAGCAGCGACGGGACTAGCGGAGATACGCAGTATTTT.

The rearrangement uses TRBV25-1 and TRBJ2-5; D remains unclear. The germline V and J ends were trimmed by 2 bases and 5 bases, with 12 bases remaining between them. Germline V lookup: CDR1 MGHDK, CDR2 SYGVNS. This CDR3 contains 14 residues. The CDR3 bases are TGTGCCAGCAGTGAAAGGAGCCCCGGGGAGACCCAGTACTTC. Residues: CASSERSPGETQYF. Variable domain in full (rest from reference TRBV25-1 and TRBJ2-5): EADIYQTPRYLVIGTGKKITLECSQTMGHDKMYWYQQDPGMELHLIHYSYGVNSTEKGDLSSESTVSRIRTEHFPLTLESARPSHTSQYLCASSERSPGETQYFGPGTRLLVL.

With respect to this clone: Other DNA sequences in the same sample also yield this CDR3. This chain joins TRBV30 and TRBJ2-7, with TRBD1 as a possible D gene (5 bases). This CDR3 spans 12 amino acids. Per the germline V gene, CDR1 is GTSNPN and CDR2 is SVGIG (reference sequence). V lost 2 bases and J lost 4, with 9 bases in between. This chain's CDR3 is CAWSPQGYEQYF. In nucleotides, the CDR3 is TGTGCCTGGAGTCCTCAGGGTTACGAGCAGTACTTC.

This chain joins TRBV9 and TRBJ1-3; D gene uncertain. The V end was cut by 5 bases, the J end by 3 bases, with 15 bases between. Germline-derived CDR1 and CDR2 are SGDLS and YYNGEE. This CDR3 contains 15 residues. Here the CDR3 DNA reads TGTGCCAGCAGTCATACAGAATACCTTGGAAACACCATATATTTT. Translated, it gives CASSHTEYLGNTIYF.

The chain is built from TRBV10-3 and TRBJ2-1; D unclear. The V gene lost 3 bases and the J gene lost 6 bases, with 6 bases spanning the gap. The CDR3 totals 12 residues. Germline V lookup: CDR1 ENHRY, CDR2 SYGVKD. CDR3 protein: CAISDSSNEQFF. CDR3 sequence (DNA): TGTGCCATCAGTGATTCGAGCAATGAGCAGTTCTTC.

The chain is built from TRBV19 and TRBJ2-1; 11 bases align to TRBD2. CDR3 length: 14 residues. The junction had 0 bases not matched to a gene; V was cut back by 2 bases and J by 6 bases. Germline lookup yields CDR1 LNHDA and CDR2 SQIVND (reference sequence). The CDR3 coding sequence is TGTGCCAGTAGTATAACTAGCGGGGGCAATGAGCAGTTCTTC. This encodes CASSITSGGNEQFF.

The CDR3: CASSQVQLAGGKDEQFF. For the CDR3, the DNA is TGCGCCAGCAGCCAAGTACAGCTAGCGGGAGGGAAGGATGAGCAGTTCTTC. The chain carries TRBV4-1 and TRBJ2-1; 12 positions agree with TRBD2. Germline CDR1 reads MGHRA; CDR2 reads YSYEKL. J was trimmed by 8 bases and V by 1 base; bases with no gene match: 9. The CDR3 covers 17 residues.

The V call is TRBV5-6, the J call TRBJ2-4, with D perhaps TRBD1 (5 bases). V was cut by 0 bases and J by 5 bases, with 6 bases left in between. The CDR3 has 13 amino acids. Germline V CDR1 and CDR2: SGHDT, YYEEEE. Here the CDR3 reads CASSLGQQNIQYF. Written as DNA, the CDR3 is TGTGCCAGCAGCTTGGGACAGCAAAACATTCAGTACTTC.

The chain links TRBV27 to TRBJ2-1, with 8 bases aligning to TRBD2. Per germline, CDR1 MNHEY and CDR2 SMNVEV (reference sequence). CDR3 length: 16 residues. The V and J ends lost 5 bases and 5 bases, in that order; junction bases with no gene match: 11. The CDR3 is CASSPLLSSGHNEQFF. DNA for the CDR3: TGTGCCAGCAGTCCGCTGTTGTCTAGCGGGCACAATGAGCAGTTCTTC.

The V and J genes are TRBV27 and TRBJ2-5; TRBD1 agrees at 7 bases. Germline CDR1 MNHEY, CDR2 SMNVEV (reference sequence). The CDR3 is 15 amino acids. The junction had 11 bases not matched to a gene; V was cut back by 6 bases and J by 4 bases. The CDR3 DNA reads TGTGCCAGCAGCTCCGGAGACAGGGTAGGAGAGACCCAGTACTTC. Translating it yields CASSSGDRVGETQYF.

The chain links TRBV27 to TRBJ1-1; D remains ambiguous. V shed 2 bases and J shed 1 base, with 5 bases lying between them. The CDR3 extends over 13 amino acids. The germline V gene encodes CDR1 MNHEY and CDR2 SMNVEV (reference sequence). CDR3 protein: CASSLVRNTEAFF. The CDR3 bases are TGTGCCAGCAGTTTAGTCAGGAACACTGAAGCTTTCTTT.

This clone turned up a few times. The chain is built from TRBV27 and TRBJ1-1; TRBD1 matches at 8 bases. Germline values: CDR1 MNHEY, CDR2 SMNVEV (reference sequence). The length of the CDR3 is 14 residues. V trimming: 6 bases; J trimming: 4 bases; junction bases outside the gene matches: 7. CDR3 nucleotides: TGTGCCAGCAGAATCGGACAGGGCGGCACTGAAGCTTTCTTT. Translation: CASRIGQGGTEAFF.

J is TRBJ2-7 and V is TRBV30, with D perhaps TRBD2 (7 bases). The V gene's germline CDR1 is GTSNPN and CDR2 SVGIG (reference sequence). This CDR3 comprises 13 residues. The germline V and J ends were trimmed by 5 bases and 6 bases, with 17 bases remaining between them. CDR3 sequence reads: CAWSKGGGREQYF. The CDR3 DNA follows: TGTGCCTGGTCTAAAGGGGGGGGCCGCGAGCAGTACTTC.

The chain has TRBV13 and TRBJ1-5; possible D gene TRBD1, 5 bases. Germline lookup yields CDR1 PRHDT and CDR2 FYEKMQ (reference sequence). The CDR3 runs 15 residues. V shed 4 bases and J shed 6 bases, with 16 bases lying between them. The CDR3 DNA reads TGTGCCAGCAGCTCGGGGGGGTATGGGGGTCAGCCCCAGCATTTT. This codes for CASSSGGYGGQPQHF.

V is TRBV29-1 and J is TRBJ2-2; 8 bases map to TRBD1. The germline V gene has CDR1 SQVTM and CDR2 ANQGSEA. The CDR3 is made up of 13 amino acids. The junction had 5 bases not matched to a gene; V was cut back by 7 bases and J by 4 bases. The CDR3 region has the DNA TGCAGCGCCTCGGACAGGGCCACCGGGGAGCTGTTTTTT. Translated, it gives CSASDRATGELFF.

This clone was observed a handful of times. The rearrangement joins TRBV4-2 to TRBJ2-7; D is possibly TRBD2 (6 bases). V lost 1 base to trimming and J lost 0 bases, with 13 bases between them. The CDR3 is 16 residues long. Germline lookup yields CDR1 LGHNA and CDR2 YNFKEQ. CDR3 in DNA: TGTGCCAGCAGCCAAGTAGGAGGGACCATCTCCTACGAGCAGTACTTC. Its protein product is CASSQVGGTISYEQYF.

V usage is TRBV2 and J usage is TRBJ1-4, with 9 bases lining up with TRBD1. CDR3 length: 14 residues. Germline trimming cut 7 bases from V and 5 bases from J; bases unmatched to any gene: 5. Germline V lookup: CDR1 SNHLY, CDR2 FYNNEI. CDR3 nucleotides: TGTGCCAGCACTGGACAGGGGAGGAATGAAAAACTGTTTTTT. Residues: CASTGQGRNEKLFF.

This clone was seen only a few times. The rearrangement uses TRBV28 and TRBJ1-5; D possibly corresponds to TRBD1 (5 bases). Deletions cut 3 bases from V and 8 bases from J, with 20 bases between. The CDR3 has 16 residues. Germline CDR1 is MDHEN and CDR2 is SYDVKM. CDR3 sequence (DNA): TGTGCCAGCAGTTTCAACCTTTATAAGGGGCGAGAGCCCCAGCATTTT. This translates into CASSFNLYKGREPQHF. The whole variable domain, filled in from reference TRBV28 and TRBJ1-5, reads DVKVTQSSRYLVKRTGEKVFLECVQDMDHENMFWYRQDPGLGLRLIYFSYDVKMKEKGDIPEGYSVSREKKERFSLILESASTNQTSMYLCASSFNLYKGREPQHFGDGTRLSIL.

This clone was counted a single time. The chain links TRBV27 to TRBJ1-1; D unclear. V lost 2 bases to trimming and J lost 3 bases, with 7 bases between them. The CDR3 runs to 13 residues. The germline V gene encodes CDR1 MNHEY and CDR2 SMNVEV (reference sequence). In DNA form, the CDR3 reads TGTGCCAGCAGTTTAGCCCGGGACACTGAAGCTTTCTTT. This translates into CASSLARDTEAFF.

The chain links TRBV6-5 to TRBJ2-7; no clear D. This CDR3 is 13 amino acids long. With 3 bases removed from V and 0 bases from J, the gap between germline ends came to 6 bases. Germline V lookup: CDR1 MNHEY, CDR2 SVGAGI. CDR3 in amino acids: CASSYTSSYEQYF. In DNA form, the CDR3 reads TGTGCCAGCAGTTATACTTCCTCCTACGAGCAGTACTTC.

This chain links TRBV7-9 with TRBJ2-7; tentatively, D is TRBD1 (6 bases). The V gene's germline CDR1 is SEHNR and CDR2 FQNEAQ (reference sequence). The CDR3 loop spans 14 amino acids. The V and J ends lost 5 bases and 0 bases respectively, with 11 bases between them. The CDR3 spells CASSARGSSYEQYF. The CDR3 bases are TGTGCCAGCAGCGCGAGGGGGAGCTCCTACGAGCAGTACTTC.

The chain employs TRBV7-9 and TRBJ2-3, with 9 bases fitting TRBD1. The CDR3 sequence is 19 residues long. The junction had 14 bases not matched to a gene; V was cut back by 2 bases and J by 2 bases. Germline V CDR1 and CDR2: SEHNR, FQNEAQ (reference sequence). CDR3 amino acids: CASSLYGQGLTPNTDTQYF. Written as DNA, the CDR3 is TGTGCCAGCAGCTTATATGGACAGGGGTTAACCCCTAACACAGATACGCAGTATTTT.

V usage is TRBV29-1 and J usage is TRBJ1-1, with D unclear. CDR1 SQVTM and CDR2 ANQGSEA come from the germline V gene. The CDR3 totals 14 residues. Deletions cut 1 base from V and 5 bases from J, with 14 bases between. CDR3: CSVEGAPGRTEAFF. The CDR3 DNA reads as TGCAGCGTTGAAGGGGCTCCTGGGAGGACTGAAGCTTTCTTT.

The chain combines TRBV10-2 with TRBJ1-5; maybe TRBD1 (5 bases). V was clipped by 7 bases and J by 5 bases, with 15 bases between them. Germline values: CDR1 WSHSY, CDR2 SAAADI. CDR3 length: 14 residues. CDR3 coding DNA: TGCGCCAGCACCGATGGAGGGGCATATCAGCCCCAGCATTTT. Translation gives CASTDGGAYQPQHF.

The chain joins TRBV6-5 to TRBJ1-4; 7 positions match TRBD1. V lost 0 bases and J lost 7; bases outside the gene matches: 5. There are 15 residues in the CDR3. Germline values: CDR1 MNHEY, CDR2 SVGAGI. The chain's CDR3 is CASSYSKTGREKLFF. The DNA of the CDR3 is TGTGCCAGCAGTTACTCGAAGACAGGGCGTGAAAAACTGTTTTTT.

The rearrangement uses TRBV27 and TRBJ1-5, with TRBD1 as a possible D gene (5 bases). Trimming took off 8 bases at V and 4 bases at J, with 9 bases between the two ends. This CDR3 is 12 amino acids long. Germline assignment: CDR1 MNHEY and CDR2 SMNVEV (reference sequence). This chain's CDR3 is CASGAGNQPQHF. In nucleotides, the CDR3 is TGTGCCAGCGGGGCAGGGAATCAGCCCCAGCATTTT.

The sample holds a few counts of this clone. Written as DNA, the CDR3 is TGCGCCAGCAGCCCGGGAGGGTTTAATGAAAAACTGTTTTTT. Protein sequence: CASSPGGFNEKLFF. This chain joins TRBV5-1 and TRBJ1-4; D not certain. The germline V and J ends were trimmed by 4 bases and 4 bases, with 11 bases remaining between them. The CDR3 has 14 residues. CDR1 SGHRS and CDR2 YFSETQ come from the germline V gene.

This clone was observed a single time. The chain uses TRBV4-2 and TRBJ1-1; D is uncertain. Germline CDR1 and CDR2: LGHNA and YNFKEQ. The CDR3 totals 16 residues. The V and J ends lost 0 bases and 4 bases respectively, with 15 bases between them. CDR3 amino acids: CASSQDNRGRSTEAFF. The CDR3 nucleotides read TGTGCCAGCAGCCAAGATAATCGGGGAAGGAGCACTGAAGCTTTCTTT.